Listed below are T cell receptor beta chains from one sample, sequenced in a study of cytotoxic CD8 clonotypes in ibrutinib-treated CLL. Using immunoSEQ multiplex PCR, the repertoire was profiled, and TCRdb retains in-frame clones only, with some absent. This table holds about 130,000 clones, 75% to 90% found once. The source material was PBMCs, sampled after 24 months of ibrutinib treatment. These receptor sequences come from a human donor with chronic lymphocytic leukemia. CDR3s include the opening cysteine and the closing phenylalanine or tryptophan. D genes are given only for firm matches. Where a row states a size, it is once, few, many or the class of an expanded clone; other rows omit it.

few,TRBJ1-2,TRBV5-6,TRBD1,TGTGCCAGCAGCTTGATTGACAGGGGAGGACGATATGGCTACACCTTC,CASSLIDRGGRYGYTF
.,TRBJ2-7,TRBV18,TRBD1,TGTGCCAGCTCACCGAGCACAGGGGCGTACTACGAGCAGTACTTC,CASSPSTGAYYEQYF
few,TRBJ1-2,TRBV5-4,TRBD1,TGTGCCAGCAGCCCTGCCCGGGACAGGGTGACGGGTGGTGGCTACACCTTC,CASSPARDRVTGGGYTF
.,TRBJ2-3,TRBV7-2,TRBD2,TGTGCCAGCAGCTTAGTCAGCGGGGGGGCAGCAGATACGCAGTATTTT,CASSLVSGGAADTQYF
.,TRBJ2-3,TRBV18,.,TGTGCCAGCTCACCACAGCGAGGGACGCAGTATTTT,CASSPQRGTQYF
.,TRBJ2-2,TRBV7-2,.,TGTGCCAGCAACTTAAGGGGTAGTATGGTCGCCGGGGAGCTGTTTTTT,CASNLRGSMVAGELFF
.,TRBJ1-6,TRBV15,TRBD1,TGTGCCACCAGCAGGGGACAGCTGCTATATAATTCACCCCTCCACTTT,CATSRGQLLYNSPLHF
.,TRBJ1-1,TRBV7-3,.,TGTGCCAGCAGCTTAGAACAGATCACTGAAGCTTTCTTT,CASSLEQITEAFF
.,TRBJ1-3,TRBV30,.,TGTGCCTGGAGTTTCCGGACAGGAAACACCATATATTTT,CAWSFRTGNTIYF
.,TRBJ1-1,TRBV6-8,TRBD1,TGTGCCAGCAGTTATACAATTACAGGGGACACTGAAGCTTTCTTT,CASSYTITGDTEAFF
.,TRBJ1-3,TRBV5-1,.,TGCGCCAGCAGCTTCGGCGGAAGCTCTGGAAACACCATATATTTT,CASSFGGSSGNTIYF
once,TRBJ2-3,TRBV5-1,TRBD2,TGCGCCAGCAGCCAGTACGGACTAGCGGGGGCAGATACGCAGTATTTT,CASSQYGLAGADTQYF
.,TRBJ1-1,TRBV30,.,TGTGCCTGGAGTATACAGCTAATCAGTGAAGCTTTCTTT,CAWSIQLISEAFF
.,TRBJ1-1,TRBV11-3,.,TGTGCCAGCAGCTTAACAGGAGGGAACACTGAAGCTTTCTTT,CASSLTGGNTEAFF
.,TRBJ1-2,TRBV4-2,.,TGTGCCAGCAGCCCCCAGGGGAGGGGCGCAAGCTACACCTTC,CASSPQGRGASYTF
.,TRBJ1-2,TRBV19,TRBD1,TGTGCCAGTAACCCCCTAGGGGGCACCTATGGCTACACCTTC,CASNPLGGTYGYTF
.,TRBJ2-3,TRBV6-5,.,TGTGCCAGCAGTAACCGGGACAGCACAGATACGCAGTATTTT,CASSNRDSTDTQYF
.,TRBJ1-5,TRBV6-5,.,TGTGCCAGCAGGCCCCGGAGAGGCCAGCCCCAGCATTTT,CASRPRRGQPQHF
.,TRBJ2-2,TRBV6-1,TRBD2,TGTGCCAGCAACATAGCGGGAGGGATCAACGGGGAGCTGTTTTTT,CASNIAGGINGELFF
.,TRBJ2-7,TRBV19,TRBD2,TGTGCCAGTAGTATAGCTGGAGGGGAGGGGAAGCAGTACTTC,CASSIAGGEGKQYF
.,TRBJ2-1,TRBV7-3,.,TGTGCCAGCAGCTCCCGCCCCGAGAACTCCTACAATGAGCAGTTCTTC,CASSSRPENSYNEQFF
.,TRBJ2-7,TRBV28,.,TGTGCCAGCAGTTCCATCAGCGGGTCGGGCGAGCAGTACTTC,CASSSISGSGEQYF
.,TRBJ2-4,TRBV28,TRBD1,TGTGCCAGCAGCCTGACAGGGGTAGCCAAAAACATTCAGTACTTC,CASSLTGVAKNIQYF
.,TRBJ1-2,TRBV7-2,.,TGTGCCAGCAGCTTAGGTGTTGGGAACTATGGCTACACCTTC,CASSLGVGNYGYTF
.,TRBJ1-2,TRBV28,.,TGTGCCATTTATATTCCCGCTAACTATGGCTACACCTTC,CAIYIPANYGYTF
.,TRBJ2-7,TRBV7-2,TRBD2,TGTGCCAGCAGCTTGACTAGCGGGAGCTCCTACGAGCAGTACTTC,CASSLTSGSSYEQYF
.,TRBJ1-1,TRBV6-5,TRBD1,TGTGCCAGCAGTTTCGCGGGACAGGTCTCTGAAGCTTTCTTT,CASSFAGQVSEAFF
.,TRBJ1-2,TRBV28,.,TGTGCCAGCAGTTCAGGGGATAGTGGCTACACCTTC,CASSSGDSGYTF
once,TRBJ1-5,TRBV6-1,.,TGTGCCAGCAGGGATAATACCGATCAGCCCCAGCATTTT,CASRDNTDQPQHF
.,TRBJ2-7,TRBV7-6,.,TGTGCCAGCAGCTCTCGGGGCGAGCAGTACTTC,CASSSRGEQYF